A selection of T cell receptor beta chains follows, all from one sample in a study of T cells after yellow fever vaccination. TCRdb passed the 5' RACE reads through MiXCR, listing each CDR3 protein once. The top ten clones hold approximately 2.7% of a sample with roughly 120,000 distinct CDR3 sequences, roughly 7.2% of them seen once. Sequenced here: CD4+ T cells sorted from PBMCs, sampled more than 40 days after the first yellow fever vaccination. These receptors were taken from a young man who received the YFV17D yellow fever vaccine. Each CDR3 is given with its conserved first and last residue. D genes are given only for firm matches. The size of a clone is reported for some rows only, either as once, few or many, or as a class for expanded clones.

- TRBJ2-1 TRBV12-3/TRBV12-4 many CASSLTFNREGGYNEQFF TGTGCCAGCAGCTTAACCTTTAACAGGGAGGGTGGCTACAATGAGCAGTTCTTC
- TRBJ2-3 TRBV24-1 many CATSGRTPRGTQYF TGTGCCACCAGTGGAAGGACACCCCGGGGTACGCAGTATTTT
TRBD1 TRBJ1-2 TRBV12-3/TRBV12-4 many CASTSGQGTYGYTF TGTGCCAGCACCTCCGGACAGGGGACGTATGGCTACACCTTC
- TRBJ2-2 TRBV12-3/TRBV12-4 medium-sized CASSLGASTGELFF TGTGCCAGCAGTTTAGGTGCCAGCACCGGGGAGCTGTTTTTT
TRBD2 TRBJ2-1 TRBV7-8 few CASSSRPPASGEYNEQFF TGTGCCAGCAGCTCCCGCCCCCCGGCTAGCGGGGAATACAATGAGCAGTTCTTC
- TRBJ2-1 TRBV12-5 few CASGPDTGEQFF TGTGCTAGTGGTCCCGACACGGGTGAGCAGTTCTTC
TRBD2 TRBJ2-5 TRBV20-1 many CSASASGGTQETQYF TGCAGTGCTAGCGCCAGCGGGGGTACCCAAGAGACCCAGTACTTC
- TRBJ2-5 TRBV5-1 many CASNFGGLQETQYF TGCGCCAGCAACTTTGGGGGCCTCCAAGAGACCCAGTACTTC
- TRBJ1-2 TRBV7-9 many CASSLGEGSRYGYTF TGTGCCAGCAGCCTGGGGGAAGGGAGTCGCTATGGCTACACCTTC
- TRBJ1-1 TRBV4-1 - CASSQAPVNTEAFF TGCGCCAGCAGCCAAGCTCCAGTTAACACTGAAGCTTTCTTT
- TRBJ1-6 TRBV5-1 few CASGPDGPSSYNSPLHF TGCGCCAGCGGACCTGACGGTCCCAGCTCCTATAATTCACCCCTCCACTTT
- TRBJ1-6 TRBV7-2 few CASKVGMGARTLHF TGTGCCAGCAAGGTGGGAATGGGAGCCCGGACCCTCCACTTT
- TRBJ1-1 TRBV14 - CASSLNTEAFF TGTGCCAGCAGCCTCAACACTGAAGCTTTCTTT
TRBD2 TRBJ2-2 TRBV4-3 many CASSQAPGLATGELFF TGCGCCAGCAGCCAAGCCCCGGGACTAGCGACCGGGGAGCTGTTTTTT